What follows are 23 T cell receptor beta chains derived from one specimen sequenced in a study of OX40 agonist ivuxolimab in advanced cancers. The table came from immunoSEQ multiplex PCR; TCRdb's copy has only in-frame clones and leaves some out. The data hold approximately 40,000 clones, with about four fifths observed a single time. Sequenced material: CD4+ or CD8+ T cells sorted from blood, taken in a trial of the OX40 agonist ivuxolimab. The receptors were gathered from an adult with an advanced solid tumor such as melanoma, head and neck, liver or kidney cancer.

The gene calls are TRBV11-2 and TRBJ1-1, with D uncertain. The CDR3 totals 14 residues. Germline V gene data show CDR1 as SGHAT and CDR2 as FQNNGV. V lost 3 bases, J lost 7 bases, and 15 bases lay in between. CDR3: CASSLSSGYGEAFF. DNA of the CDR3: TGTGCCAGCAGCTTGTCATCTGGCTATGGTGAAGCTTTCTTT.

This clone was counted between two and nine times. The rearrangement uses TRBV28 and TRBJ2-3; D not certain. CDR3 length: 12 residues. The germline CDR1 and CDR2 sequences are MDHEN and SYDVKM. V gave up 10 bases and J gave up 0 bases, with 8 bases separating them. The CDR3 nucleotides are TGTGCCACCCAGGACAGCACAGATACGCAGTATTTT. It translates to CATQDSTDTQYF.

The chain recombines TRBV27 with TRBJ2-1; 9 bases align to TRBD2. J was trimmed by 5 bases and V by 6 bases; bases with no gene match: 5. The CDR3 extends over 14 amino acids. Germline V gene sequence: CDR1 MNHEY, CDR2 SMNVEV (reference sequence). This CDR3 is CASRPSGTHNEQFF. In nucleotides, the CDR3 is TGTGCCAGCAGGCCTAGCGGGACCCACAATGAGCAGTTCTTC.

The chain recombines TRBV10-1 with TRBJ2-7; 7 bases match TRBD1. Germline CDR1 reads WNHNN; CDR2 reads SYGVQD (reference sequence). CDR3 size: 14 residues. The V segment lost 2 bases and the J segment 1 base; nucleotides outside the gene matches: 2. The chain's CDR3 is CASSEDRVSYEQYF. The CDR3 DNA is TGCGCCAGCAGTGAGGACAGGGTTTCCTACGAGCAGTACTTC.

The rearrangement uses TRBV6-1 and TRBJ2-2; the D gene could be TRBD1 or TRBD2 (5 bases each). The CDR3 has 15 amino acids. Germline assignment: CDR1 MNHNS and CDR2 SASEGT. V was shortened by 7 bases and J by 1 base, with 13 bases between the two germline ends. The CDR3 loop is CASTPGTVNTGELFF. CDR3 nucleotides: TGTGCCAGCACCCCGGGGACGGTGAACACCGGGGAGCTGTTTTTT.

The V and J genes are TRBV6-6 and TRBJ2-2; D remains unclear. The CDR3 is 13 residues long. V lost 6 bases and J lost 1, with 6 bases in between. CDR1 and CDR2 from the germline V gene are MNHNY and SVGAGI (reference sequence). The chain's CDR3 is CASSVMNTGELFF. The CDR3 DNA reads as TGTGCCAGCAGCGTCATGAACACCGGGGAGCTGTTTTTT.

This chain links TRBV10-3 with TRBJ1-1; TRBD1 agrees at 8 bases. Unmatched junction bases numbered 4, after V lost 3 bases and J lost 7 bases. The CDR3 has 13 residues. The germline CDR1 and CDR2 sequences are ENHRY and SYGVKD. The CDR3 nucleotides are TGTGCCATCAGTGACAGGGGGCGAAGTGAAGCTTTCTTT. This codes for CAISDRGRSEAFF.

The chain employs TRBV9 and TRBJ1-5, with D tentatively TRBD1 (5 bases). Trimming shortened V by 3 bases and J by 3 bases, and 13 bases separated the two germline ends. Germline V gene sequence: CDR1 SGDLS, CDR2 YYNGEE. The CDR3 extends over 15 amino acids. The CDR3 region has the DNA TGTGCCAGCAGCGGCGCCGGGACCCTCAATCAGCCCCAGCATTTT. Translation gives CASSGAGTLNQPQHF.

This rearrangement joins TRBV7-2 to TRBJ2-5; 7 bases are shared with TRBD1. V lost 6 bases and J lost 3; bases outside the gene matches: 7. This CDR3 contains 14 residues. Germline V CDR1 and CDR2: SGHTA, FQGNSA. The DNA for the CDR3 is TGTGCCAGCAGACAGACCAGGGGGAAAGAGACCCAGTACTTC. Protein: CASRQTRGKETQYF.

This clone was seen a single time. The gene calls are TRBV4-3 and TRBJ2-7, with no clear D. V lost 0 bases and J 0 bases, leaving 9 bases between the germline ends. The CDR3 is made up of 15 amino acids. Germline V lookup: CDR1 LGHNA, CDR2 YSLEER. This CDR3 is CASSQDFLISYEQYF. The CDR3 coding sequence is TGCGCCAGCAGCCAAGACTTCCTAATCTCCTACGAGCAGTACTTC.

The J gene is TRBJ1-5, the V gene TRBV28; D gene uncertain. The germline gives CDR1 MDHEN, CDR2 SYDVKM. V was cut by 3 bases and J by 0 bases, with 12 bases left in between. There are 16 residues in the CDR3. The CDR3 reads CASSFEGLNSNQPQHF. The CDR3 region has the DNA TGTGCCAGCAGTTTCGAGGGATTGAATAGCAATCAGCCCCAGCATTTT.

The chain is built from TRBV11-2 and TRBJ2-2; D possibly matches TRBD1 or TRBD2 (5 bases each). The CDR3 loop spans 14 amino acids. V was cut by 3 bases and J by 5 bases, with 10 bases left in between. The germline V gene encodes CDR1 SGHAT and CDR2 FQNNGV. CDR3 in DNA: TGTGCCAGCAGCTTGGGGGTCGGGACCGGGGAGCTGTTTTTT. It encodes CASSLGVGTGELFF. Filled out from reference TRBV11-2 and TRBJ2-2, the complete variable domain reads EAGVAQSPRYKIIEKRQSVAFWCNPISGHATLYWYQQILGQGPKLLIQFQNNGVVDDSQLPKDRFSAERLKGVDSTLKIQPAKLEDSAVYLCASSLGVGTGELFFGEGSRLTVL.

The chain recombines TRBV5-1 with TRBJ1-4; no firm D call. The V gene lost 0 bases and the J gene lost 5 bases, with 8 bases spanning the gap. The CDR3 sequence is 14 residues long. The germline V gene encodes CDR1 SGHRS and CDR2 YFSETQ. CDR3 sequence (DNA): TGCGCCAGCAGCTTGGCTCCCTGGAATGAAAAACTGTTTTTT. This translates into CASSLAPWNEKLFF.

V is TRBV19 and J is TRBJ1-5; D perhaps matches TRBD1 (5 bases). The length of the CDR3 is 15 residues. The V end was cut by 7 bases, the J end by 5 bases, with 18 bases between. Germline CDR1 reads LNHDA; CDR2 reads SQIVND (reference sequence). This CDR3 is CASTLSRDGYQPQHF. The CDR3 DNA reads as TGTGCCAGTACCCTCTCCCGGGACGGGTATCAGCCCCAGCATTTT.

The V call is TRBV29-1, the J call TRBJ1-2, with a tentative D call TRBD1 (5 bases). The V gene's germline CDR1 is SQVTM and CDR2 ANQGSEA. The CDR3 has 10 residues. With 6 bases removed from V and 8 bases from J, the gap between germline ends came to 10 bases. This chain's CDR3 is CSVGGEGYTF. The CDR3, as DNA: TGCAGCGTCGGGGGGGAAGGCTACACCTTC. The whole variable domain, remainder taken from reference TRBV29-1 and TRBJ1-2, is SAVISQKPSRDICQRGTSLTIQCQVDSQVTMMFWYRQQPGQSLTLIATANQGSEATYESGFVIDKFPISRPNLTFSTLTVSNMSPEDSSIYLCSVGGEGYTFGSGTRLTVV.

This rearrangement joins TRBV21-1 to TRBJ2-3; TRBD1, the table's D call, lacks a check against the DNA. TRBV21-1 is marked as a pseudogene. The length of the CDR3 is 15 residues. The CDR3 nucleotides are TGTGCCAGCAGCAAAGAGGGACAGGATACAGATACGCAGTATTTT. Translating it yields CASSKEGQDTDTQYF.

The genes are TRBV6-6 and TRBJ1-1; TRBD1 matches 7 bases. The CDR3 length is 13 residues. J was trimmed by 3 bases and V by 4 bases; bases with no gene match: 2. CDR1 and CDR2 (germline): MNHNY, SVGAGI (reference sequence). The CDR3 bases are TGTGCCAGCAGTTTTCAGGGGGACACTGAAGCTTTCTTT. Protein: CASSFQGDTEAFF.

The rearrangement joins TRBV11-2 to TRBJ2-7; 9 nucleotides match TRBD2. Germline values: CDR1 SGHAT, CDR2 FQNNGV. There are 14 residues in the CDR3. V trimming: 7 bases; J trimming: 2 bases; junction bases outside the gene matches: 6. DNA of the CDR3: TGTGCCAGCACCTGGACTAGCGACACCTACGAGCAGTACTTC. Translated: CASTWTSDTYEQYF.

J is TRBJ1-5 and V is TRBV18, with TRBD1 matching 7 bases. V was clipped by 6 bases and J by 3 bases; unmatched bases: 2. Germline CDR1 reads KGHSH; CDR2 reads LQKENI. The CDR3 extends over 13 amino acids. In nucleotides, the CDR3 is TGTGCCAGCTCCGGGACAGACAATCAGCCCCAGCATTTT. Residues: CASSGTDNQPQHF.

This clone was recorded a few times. The V and J genes are TRBV29-1 and TRBJ2-3; D not certain. The V end lost 3 bases, the J end lost 1 base, and 11 bases lay between the germline ends. Germline-derived CDR1 and CDR2 are SQVTM and ANQGSEA. The CDR3 is 14 residues long. CDR3 in amino acids: CSVDYPQGTDTQYF. For the CDR3, the DNA is TGCAGCGTTGATTACCCTCAAGGCACAGATACGCAGTATTTT.

The rearrangement joins TRBV9 to TRBJ2-5; no reliable D call. The germline V gene encodes CDR1 SGDLS and CDR2 YYNGEE. CDR3 length: 13 residues. Deletions cut 4 bases from V and 5 bases from J, with 12 bases between. The CDR3 DNA follows: TGTGCCAGCAGCTCCCGGTCCCCCGAGACCCAGTACTTC. Its translation is CASSSRSPETQYF.

This chain links TRBV5-6 with TRBJ1-2; no reliable D call. The CDR3 is made up of 12 amino acids. Germline lookup yields CDR1 SGHDT and CDR2 YYEEEE. The V and J ends lost 5 bases and 8 bases respectively, with 13 bases between them. The CDR3 sequence is CASRPDGEGYTF. In DNA form, the CDR3 reads TGTGCCAGCAGACCCGACGGGGAAGGCTACACCTTC.

The J gene is TRBJ2-3, the V gene TRBV19; TRBD2 agrees at 11 bases. After removal of 5 bases from V and 4 bases from J, the junction contained 8 bases not matched to a gene. This CDR3 comprises 16 residues. CDR1 and CDR2 from the germline V gene are LNHDA and SQIVND (reference sequence). CDR3 in DNA: TGTGCCAGTAGTCCCAGGCTAGCGGGAGGCCCAGATACGCAGTATTTT. Translation: CASSPRLAGGPDTQYF.